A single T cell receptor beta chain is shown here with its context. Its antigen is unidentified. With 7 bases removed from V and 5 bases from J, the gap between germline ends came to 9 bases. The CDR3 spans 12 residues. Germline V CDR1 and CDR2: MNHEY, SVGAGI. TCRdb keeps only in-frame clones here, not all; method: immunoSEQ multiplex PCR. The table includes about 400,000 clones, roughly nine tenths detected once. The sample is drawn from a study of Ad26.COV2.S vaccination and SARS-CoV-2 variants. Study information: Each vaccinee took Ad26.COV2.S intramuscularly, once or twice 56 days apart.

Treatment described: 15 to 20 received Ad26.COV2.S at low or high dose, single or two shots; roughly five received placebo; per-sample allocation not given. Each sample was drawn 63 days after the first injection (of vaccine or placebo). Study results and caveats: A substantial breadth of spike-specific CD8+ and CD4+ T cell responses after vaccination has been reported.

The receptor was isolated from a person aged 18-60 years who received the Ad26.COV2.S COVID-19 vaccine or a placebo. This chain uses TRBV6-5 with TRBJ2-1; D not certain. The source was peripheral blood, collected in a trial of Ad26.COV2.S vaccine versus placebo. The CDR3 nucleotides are TGTGCCAGCACGAACACAAACAATGAGCAGTTCTTC. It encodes CASTNTNNEQFF.